This TCR beta chain originates from a study of blood T cell repertoires in COVID-19. Study background: The study drew acute and convalescent COVID-19 samples from the United States, Italy and Spain. Sample material is recorded as cDNA or gDNA derived from T cells, B-cell-depleted T cells, or PBMCs.

Source study methods: Scientists estimated how many nucleated cells there were by amplifying reference gene primers. The method was immunoSEQ multiplex PCR; TCRdb's version includes in-frame clones alone and lacks a portion of them. V and J calls and clone size are those listed in that table; D and trimming were worked out from the DNA. The sample lists about 42,000 clones, around 87% seen once, with roughly 2.8% in the top ten. Germline V gene sequence: CDR1 KGHSY, CDR2 FQNENV. CDR3 size: 16 residues. V was pared by 0 bases and J by 7 bases, with 18 bases between. This TCR was sampled from a man in his fifties or sixties with active COVID-19. Sample: peripheral blood. The chain has TRBV16 and TRBJ1-2; possible D gene TRBD1, 6 bases. The CDR3 DNA sequence: TGTGCCAGCAGCCAATCAGGAGCCAGGGGCCCGCGTGGCTACACCTTC. Translating gives CASSQSGARGPRGYTF. The full variable domain, its missing parts supplied by reference TRBV16 and TRBJ1-2, is GEEVAQTPKHLVRGEGQKAKLYCAPIKGHSYVFWYQQVLKNEFKFLISFQNENVFDETGMPKERFSAKCLPNSPCSLEIQATKLEDSAVYFCASSQSGARGPRGYTFGSGTRLTVV.